A selection of T cell receptor beta chains follows, all from one sample in a study of blood T cell repertoires in COVID-19. The data were produced by immunoSEQ multiplex PCR, yet TCRdb's version contains in-frame clones alone and is incomplete. Altogether about 150,000 clones are present, roughly 84% being singletons, with the ten largest covering around 6.7%. The sequenced sample was peripheral blood. These receptors all stem from a woman aged 45-59 years in a cohort sampled during active or convalescent COVID-19. Each CDR3 is given with its conserved first and last residue. The order of the fields is V gene, CDR3 protein.

TRBV5-1 CASSTTSTDTQYF
TRBV25-1 CASSDPGTGAAPQHF
TRBV12-3/TRBV12-4 CASSFGGNTEAFF
TRBV19 CASSISSGELFF
TRBV6-2/TRBV6-3 CASSPQSRLAGGLEQYF
TRBV5-1 CASSLPGQGFNEKLFF
TRBV12-3/TRBV12-4 CASSPQNQPQHF
TRBV5-1 CASSLRTENTEAFF
TRBV6-5 CASEAVSGNTIYF
TRBV4-1 CASSQGPGRQPQHF
TRBV4-3 CASSQREVNTEAFF
TRBV5-1 CASSAVGQGNYGYTF
TRBV5-1 CASRILALLTDTQYF
TRBV18 CASLPTGISGNTIYF
TRBV12-3/TRBV12-4 CASSLQGGFGYTF
TRBV5-1 CASAEGSQETQYF
TRBV18 CASSPPAGGANTEAFF
TRBV18 CASSTGTGIGSFNSPLHF